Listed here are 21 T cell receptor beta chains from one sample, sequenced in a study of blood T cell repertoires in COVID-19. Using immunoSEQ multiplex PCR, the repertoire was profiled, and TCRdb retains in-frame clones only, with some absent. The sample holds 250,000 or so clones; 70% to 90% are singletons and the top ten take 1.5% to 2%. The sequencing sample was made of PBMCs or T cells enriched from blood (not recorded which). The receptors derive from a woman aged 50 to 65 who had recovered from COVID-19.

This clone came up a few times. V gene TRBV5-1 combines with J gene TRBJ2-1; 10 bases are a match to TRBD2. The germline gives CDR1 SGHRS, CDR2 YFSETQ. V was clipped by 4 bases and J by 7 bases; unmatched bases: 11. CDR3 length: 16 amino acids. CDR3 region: CASSGNPGLARNEQFF. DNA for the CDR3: TGCGCCAGCAGCGGAAACCCGGGACTAGCGCGGAATGAGCAGTTCTTC.

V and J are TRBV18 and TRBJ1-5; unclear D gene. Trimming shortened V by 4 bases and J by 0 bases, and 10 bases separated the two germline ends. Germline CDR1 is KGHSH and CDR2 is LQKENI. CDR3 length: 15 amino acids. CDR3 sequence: CASSQYTGSNQPQHF. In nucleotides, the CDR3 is TGTGCCAGCTCACAATACACGGGTAGCAATCAGCCCCAGCATTTT.

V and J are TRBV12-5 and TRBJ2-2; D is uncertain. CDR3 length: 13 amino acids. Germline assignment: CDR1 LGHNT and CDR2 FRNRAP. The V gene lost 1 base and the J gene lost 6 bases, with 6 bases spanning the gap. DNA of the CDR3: TGTGCTAGTGGTTTGGACAGCCCCGGGGAGCTGTTTTTT. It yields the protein CASGLDSPGELFF. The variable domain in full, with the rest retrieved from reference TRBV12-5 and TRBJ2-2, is DARVTQTPRHKVTEMGQEVTMRCQPILGHNTVFWYRQTMMQGLELLAYFRNRAPLDDSGMPKDRFSAEMPDATLATLKIQPSEPRDSAVYFCASGLDSPGELFFGEGSRLTVL.

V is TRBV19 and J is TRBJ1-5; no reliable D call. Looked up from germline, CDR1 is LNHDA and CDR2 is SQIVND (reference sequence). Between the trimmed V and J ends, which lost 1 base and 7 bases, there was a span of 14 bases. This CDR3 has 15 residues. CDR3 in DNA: TGTGCCAGTAGTATAGTCCCGATGATTAGACAGCCCCAGCATTTT. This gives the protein CASSIVPMIRQPQHF.

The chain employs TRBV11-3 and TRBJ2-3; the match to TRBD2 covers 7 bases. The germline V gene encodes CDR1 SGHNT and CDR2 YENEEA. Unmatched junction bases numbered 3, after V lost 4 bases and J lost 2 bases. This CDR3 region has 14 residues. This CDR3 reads CASSWGGYTDTQYF. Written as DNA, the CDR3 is TGTGCCAGCAGCTGGGGGGGGTACACAGATACGCAGTATTTT.

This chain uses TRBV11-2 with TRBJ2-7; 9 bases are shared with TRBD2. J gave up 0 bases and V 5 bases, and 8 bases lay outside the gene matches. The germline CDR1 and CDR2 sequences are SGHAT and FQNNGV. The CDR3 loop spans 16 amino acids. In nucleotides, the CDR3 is TGTGCCAGCAGCCCCCTGCTAGCGGGGAGCTCCTACGAGCAGTACTTC. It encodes CASSPLLAGSSYEQYF.

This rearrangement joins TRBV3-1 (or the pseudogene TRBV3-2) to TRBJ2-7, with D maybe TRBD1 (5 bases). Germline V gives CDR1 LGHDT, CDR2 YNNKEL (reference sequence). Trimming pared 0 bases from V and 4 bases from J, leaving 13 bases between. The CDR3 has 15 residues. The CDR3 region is CASSQDYGHLYEQYF. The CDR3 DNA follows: TGTGCCAGCAGCCAAGATTACGGACATCTATACGAGCAGTACTTC.

CDR3 sequence (DNA): TGTGCCAGCAGCATGACAGGGATCGCTAACTATGGCTACACCTTC. Translated, it gives CASSMTGIANYGYTF. The chain uses TRBV5-5 and TRBJ1-2; 7 bases match TRBD1. Per the germline V gene, CDR1 is SGHKS and CDR2 is YYEKEE (reference sequence). Germline trimming cut 4 bases from V and 0 bases from J; bases unmatched to any gene: 6. This CDR3 contains 15 residues.

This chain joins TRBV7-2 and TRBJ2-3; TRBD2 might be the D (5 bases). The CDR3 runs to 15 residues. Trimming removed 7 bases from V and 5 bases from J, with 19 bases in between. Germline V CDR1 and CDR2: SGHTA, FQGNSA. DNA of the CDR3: TGTGCCAGCAAGCCCCGGGGTGGTGGGCAAGATACGCAGTATTTT. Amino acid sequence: CASKPRGGGQDTQYF. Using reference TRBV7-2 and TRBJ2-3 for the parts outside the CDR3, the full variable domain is GAGVSQSPSNKVTEKGKDVELRCDPISGHTALYWYRQSLGQGLEFLIYFQGNSAPDKSGLPSDRFSAERTGGSVSTLTIQRTQQEDSAVYLCASKPRGGGQDTQYFGPGTRLTVL.

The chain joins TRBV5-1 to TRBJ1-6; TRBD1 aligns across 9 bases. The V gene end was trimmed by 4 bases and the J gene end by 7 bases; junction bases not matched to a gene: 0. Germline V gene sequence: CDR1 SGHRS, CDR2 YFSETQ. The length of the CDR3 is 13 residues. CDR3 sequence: CASSGTGNSPLHF. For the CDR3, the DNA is TGCGCCAGCAGCGGGACAGGGAATTCACCCCTCCACTTT.

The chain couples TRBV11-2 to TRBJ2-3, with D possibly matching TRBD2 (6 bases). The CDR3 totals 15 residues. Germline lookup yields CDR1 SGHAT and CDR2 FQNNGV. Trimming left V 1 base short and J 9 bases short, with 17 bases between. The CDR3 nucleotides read TGTGCCAGCAGCTTAGCGATAGGGGACTCAGTAACGCAGTATTTT. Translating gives CASSLAIGDSVTQYF.

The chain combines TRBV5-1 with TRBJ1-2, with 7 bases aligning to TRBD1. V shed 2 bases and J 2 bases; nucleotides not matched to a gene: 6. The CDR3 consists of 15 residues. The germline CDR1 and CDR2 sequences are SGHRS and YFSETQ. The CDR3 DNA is TGCGCCAGCAGCTTCGGAACAGGGGTCAACTATGGCTACACCTTC. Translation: CASSFGTGVNYGYTF.

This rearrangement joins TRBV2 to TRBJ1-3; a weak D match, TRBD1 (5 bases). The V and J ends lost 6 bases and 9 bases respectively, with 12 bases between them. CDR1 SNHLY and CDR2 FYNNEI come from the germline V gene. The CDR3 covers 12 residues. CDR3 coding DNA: TGTGCCAGCAGCAGGGCACGGAGCACCATATATTTT. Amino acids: CASSRARSTIYF.

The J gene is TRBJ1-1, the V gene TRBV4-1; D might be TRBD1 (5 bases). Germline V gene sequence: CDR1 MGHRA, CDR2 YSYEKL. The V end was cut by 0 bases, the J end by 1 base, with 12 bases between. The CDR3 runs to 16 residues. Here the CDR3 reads CASSQDMGLGNTEAFF. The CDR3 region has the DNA TGCGCCAGCAGCCAAGATATGGGACTGGGGAACACTGAAGCTTTCTTT.

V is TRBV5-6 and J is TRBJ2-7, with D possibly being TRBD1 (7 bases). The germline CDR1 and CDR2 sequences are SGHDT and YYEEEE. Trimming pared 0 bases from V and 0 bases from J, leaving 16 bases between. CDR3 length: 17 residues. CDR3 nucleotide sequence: TGTGCCAGCAGCTTGGCGGGGGCGGGGACAGACTCCTACGAGCAGTACTTC. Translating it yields CASSLAGAGTDSYEQYF. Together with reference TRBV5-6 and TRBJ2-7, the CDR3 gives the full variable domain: DAGVTQSPTHLIKTRGQQVTLRCSPKSGHDTVSWYQQALGQGPQFIFQYYEEEERQRGNFPDRFSGHQFPNYSSELNVNALLLGDSALYLCASSLAGAGTDSYEQYFGPGTRLTVT.

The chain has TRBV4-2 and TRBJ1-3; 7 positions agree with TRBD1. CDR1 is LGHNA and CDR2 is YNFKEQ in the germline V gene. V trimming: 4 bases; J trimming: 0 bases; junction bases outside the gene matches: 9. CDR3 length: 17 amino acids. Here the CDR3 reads CASSLSRDSFSGNTIYF. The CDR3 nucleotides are TGTGCCAGCAGCCTAAGCCGGGACAGTTTCTCTGGAAACACCATATATTTT.

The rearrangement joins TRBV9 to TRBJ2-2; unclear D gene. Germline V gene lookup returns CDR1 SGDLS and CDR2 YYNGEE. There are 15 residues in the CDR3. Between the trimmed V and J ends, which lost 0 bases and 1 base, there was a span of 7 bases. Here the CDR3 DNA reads TGTGCCAGCAGCGTAGGCAACGGGAACACCGGGGAGCTGTTTTTT. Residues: CASSVGNGNTGELFF.

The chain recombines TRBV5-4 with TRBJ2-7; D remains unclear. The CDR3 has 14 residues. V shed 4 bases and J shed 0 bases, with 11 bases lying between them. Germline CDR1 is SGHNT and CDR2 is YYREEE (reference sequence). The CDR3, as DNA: TGTGCCAGCAGCGAGATGACACCCTCCTACGAGCAGTACTTC. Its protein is CASSEMTPSYEQYF.

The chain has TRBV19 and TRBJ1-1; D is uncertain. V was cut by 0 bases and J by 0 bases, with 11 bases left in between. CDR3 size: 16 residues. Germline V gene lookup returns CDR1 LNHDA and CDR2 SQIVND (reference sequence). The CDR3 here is CASSIDLGTMNTEAFF. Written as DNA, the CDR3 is TGTGCCAGTAGTATAGATCTGGGCACCATGAACACTGAAGCTTTCTTT.

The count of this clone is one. The CDR3 region is CASSLPGGAIGELFF. The DNA for the CDR3 is TGTGCCAGCAGTCTTCCAGGGGGCGCAATCGGGGAGCTGTTTTTT. This rearrangement joins TRBV28 to TRBJ2-2; TRBD1 aligns across 8 bases. Trimming at V came to 5 bases and at J to 7 bases, leaving 9 bases not matched to a gene. Germline V gene lookup returns CDR1 MDHEN and CDR2 SYDVKM. The CDR3 length is 15 residues.

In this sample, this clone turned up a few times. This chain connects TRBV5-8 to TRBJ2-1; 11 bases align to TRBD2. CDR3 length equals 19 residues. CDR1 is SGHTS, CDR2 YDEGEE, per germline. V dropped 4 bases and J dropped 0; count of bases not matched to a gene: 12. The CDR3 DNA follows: TGTGCCAGCAGCCCGGGACTAGCGGTGCGGCTGAGCTCCTACAATGAGCAGTTCTTC. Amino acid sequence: CASSPGLAVRLSSYNEQFF.